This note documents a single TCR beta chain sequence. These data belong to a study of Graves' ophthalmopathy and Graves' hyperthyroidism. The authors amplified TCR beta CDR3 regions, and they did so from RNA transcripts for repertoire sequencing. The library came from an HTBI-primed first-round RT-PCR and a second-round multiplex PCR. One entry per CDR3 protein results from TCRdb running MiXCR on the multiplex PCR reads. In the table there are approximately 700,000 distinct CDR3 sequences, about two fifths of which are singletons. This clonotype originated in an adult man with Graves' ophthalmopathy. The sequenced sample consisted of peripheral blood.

CDR3 coding DNA: TGTGCCATCAGTGAGGGGACAGACGTCTATAATTCACCCCTCCACTTT. It yields the protein CAISEGTDVYNSPLHF. The chain is built from TRBV10-3 and TRBJ1-6, with 7 bases matching TRBD1. The CDR3 covers 16 residues. CDR1 ENHRY and CDR2 SYGVKD come from the germline V gene. After removal of 2 bases from V and 3 bases from J, the junction contained 4 bases not matched to a gene.